The source of this T cell receptor beta chain is a study of technical replicates of blood from a few donors (dated 2017 in TCRdb). Library creation used the immunoSEQ multiplex PCR assay. As stored in TCRdb, this immuneACCESS dataset retains in-frame rearrangements with V and J assigned. A fraction of the clones does not appear; measured against another copy, unresolved V genes explain less than half of the discrepancy, and the remainder lacks a known reason. The sample data list under 85,000 clones, and roughly 92% of these were observed just once. The top ten clones comprise 0.41% of the sample. As to this clone: The specificity of this receptor is unknown. Base qualities are not provided; no much larger clone lies one nucleotide away.

Spanning cysteine to phenylalanine, the CDR3 consists of 17 amino acids. CDR3 DNA is the only sequence kept; it has 51 bases, read in frame from the first base. Trimming costs V 0 bases and J 0 bases, and their ends lie 15 bases apart. From the germline V gene, CDR1 is MGHRA and CDR2 is YSYEKL. The specimen sequenced was T cells isolated from PBMCs. The sequence links TRBV4-1 to TRBJ2-7, with a weak D call of TRBD1 (6 bases match). This clonotype was sampled from a human donor in good health. DNA sequence: TGCGCCAGCAGCCAAGAAGCAGGGCAGGGGAGCTCCTACGAGCAGTACTTC. Translated, this is CASSQEAGQGSSYEQYF.